This T cell receptor (beta chain) was documented in a study of cytomegalovirus exposure and HLA in healthy donors. The CDR3 runs 13 residues. CDR1 is SGHTS and CDR2 is YDEGEE in the germline V gene. V shed 6 bases and J shed 8 bases, with 17 bases lying between them. For this clone: Other DNA sequences in the sample encode the same CDR3.

Researchers ran the PCR with 60 Vbeta and 13 Jbeta primers. The assay was immunoSEQ multiplex PCR, and TCRdb's table has in-frame clones only and misses some. The sample has about 160,000 clones; 65% to 80% are singletons. The chain combines TRBV5-8 with TRBJ1-2; maybe TRBD1 (5 bases). The sequencing input was PBMCs. The receptor was derived from a female donor in good health and CMV-seronegative. CDR3 coding DNA: TGTGCCAGCACCCAAGGGGCGAGTAGGGGCTACACCTTC. This codes for CASTQGASRGYTF.